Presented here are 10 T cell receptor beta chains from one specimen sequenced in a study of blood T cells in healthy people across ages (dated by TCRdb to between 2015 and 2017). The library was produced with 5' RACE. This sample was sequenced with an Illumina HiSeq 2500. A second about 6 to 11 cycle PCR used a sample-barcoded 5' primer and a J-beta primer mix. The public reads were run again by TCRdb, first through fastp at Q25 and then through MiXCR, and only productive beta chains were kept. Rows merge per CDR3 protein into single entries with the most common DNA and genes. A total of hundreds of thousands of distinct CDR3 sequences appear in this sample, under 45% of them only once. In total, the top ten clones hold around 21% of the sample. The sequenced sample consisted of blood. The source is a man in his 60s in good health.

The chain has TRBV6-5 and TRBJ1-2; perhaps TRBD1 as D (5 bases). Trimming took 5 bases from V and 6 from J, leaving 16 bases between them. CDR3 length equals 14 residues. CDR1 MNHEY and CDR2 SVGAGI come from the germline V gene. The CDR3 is CASSPRGRRDGYTF. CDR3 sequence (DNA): TGTGCCAGCAGTCCTAGGGGAAGGCGGGATGGCTACACCTTC.

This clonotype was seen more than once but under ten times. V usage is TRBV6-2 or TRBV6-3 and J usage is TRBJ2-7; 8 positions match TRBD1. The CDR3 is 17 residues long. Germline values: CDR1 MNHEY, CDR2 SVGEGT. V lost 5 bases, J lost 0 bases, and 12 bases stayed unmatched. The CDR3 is CASSPLGRTGSSYEQYF. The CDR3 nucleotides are TGTGCCAGCAGTCCGCTTGGAAGGACAGGGAGCTCCTACGAGCAGTACTTC.

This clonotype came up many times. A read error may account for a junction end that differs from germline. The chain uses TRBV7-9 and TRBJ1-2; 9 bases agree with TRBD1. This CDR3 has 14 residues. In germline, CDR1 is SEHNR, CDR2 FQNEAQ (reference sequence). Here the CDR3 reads CASSPGTGSYGYTF. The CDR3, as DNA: TGCGCCAGCAGCCCCGGGACAGGGAGCTATGGCTACACCTTC.

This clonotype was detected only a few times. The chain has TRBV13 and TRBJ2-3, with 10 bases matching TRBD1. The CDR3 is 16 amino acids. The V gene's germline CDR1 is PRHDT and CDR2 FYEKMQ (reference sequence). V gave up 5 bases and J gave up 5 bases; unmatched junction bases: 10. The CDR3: CASSLQLGTGVDTQYF. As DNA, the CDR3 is TGTGCCAGCAGCCTGCAATTGGGGACAGGGGTAGATACGCAGTATTTT.

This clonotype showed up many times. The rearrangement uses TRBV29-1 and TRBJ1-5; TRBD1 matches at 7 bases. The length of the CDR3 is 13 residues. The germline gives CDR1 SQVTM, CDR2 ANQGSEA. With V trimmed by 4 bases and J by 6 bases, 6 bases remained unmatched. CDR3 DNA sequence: TGCAGCGTTGCGACAGGGAGAGGTCAGCCCCAGCATTTT. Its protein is CSVATGRGQPQHF.

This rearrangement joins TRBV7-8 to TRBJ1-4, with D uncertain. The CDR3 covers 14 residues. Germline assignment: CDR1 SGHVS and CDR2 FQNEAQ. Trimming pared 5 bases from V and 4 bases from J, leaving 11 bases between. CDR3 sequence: CASSLRGFNEKLFF. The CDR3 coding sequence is TGTGCCAGCAGCCTTCGTGGGTTTAATGAAAAACTGTTTTTT.

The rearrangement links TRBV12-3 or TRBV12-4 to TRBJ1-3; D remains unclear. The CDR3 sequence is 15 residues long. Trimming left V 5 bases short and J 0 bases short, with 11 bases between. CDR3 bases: TGTGCCAGCAGTGGAGGACGTTTCTCTGGAAACACCATATATTTT. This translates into CASSGGRFSGNTIYF.

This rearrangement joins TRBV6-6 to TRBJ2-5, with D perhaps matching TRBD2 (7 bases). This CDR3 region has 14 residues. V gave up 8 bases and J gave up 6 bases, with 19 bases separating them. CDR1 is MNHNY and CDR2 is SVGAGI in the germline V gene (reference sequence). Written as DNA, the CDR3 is TGTGCCAGCCGCCCCCGGGGGGCCTTTAAGACCCAGTACTTC. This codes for CASRPRGAFKTQYF.

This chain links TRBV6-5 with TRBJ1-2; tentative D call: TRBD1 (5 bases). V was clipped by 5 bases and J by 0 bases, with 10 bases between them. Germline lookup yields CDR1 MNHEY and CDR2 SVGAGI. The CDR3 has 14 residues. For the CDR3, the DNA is TGTGCCAGCAGTCGGGACGGAGCTAACTATGGCTACACCTTC. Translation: CASSRDGANYGYTF.

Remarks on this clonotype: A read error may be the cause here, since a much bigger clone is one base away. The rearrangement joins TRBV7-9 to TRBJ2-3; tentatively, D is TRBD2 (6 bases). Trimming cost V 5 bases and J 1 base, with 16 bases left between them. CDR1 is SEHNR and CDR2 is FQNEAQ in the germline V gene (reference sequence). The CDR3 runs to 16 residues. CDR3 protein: CASSPQIGGCTDTQYF. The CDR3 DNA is TGTGCCAGCAGCCCCCAAATCGGGGGTTGCACAGATACGCAGTATTTT.